The sequence of this TCR beta chain was determined in a study of CD8 T cells in ankylosing spondylitis. Using its own MiXCR run on the 5' RACE reads, TCRdb lists one record per CDR3 protein. The profile shows just under 550,000 distinct CDR3 sequences, 10% to 15% of them singletons. A note on this clonotype: What it binds is unknown.

The study's findings and limits: A motif in TCR beta, a set of about 8 highly homologous variants, appeared characteristic of ankylosing spondylitis blood.

The CDR3 is 13 residues long. Germline assignment: CDR1 SGHRS and CDR2 YFSETQ. V lost 0 bases and J lost 5, with 6 bases in between. The genes are TRBV5-1 and TRBJ2-1; D call uncertain. The clonotype originates from a male donor with ankylosing spondylitis. The sample comprised blood, either unsorted or a sorted T cell fraction (not recorded which). The CDR3 DNA follows: TGCGCCAGCAGCTTGGCGAAGAACAATGAGCAGTTCTTC. It is translated as CASSLAKNNEQFF.